Here is one T cell receptor beta chain with its context. Its target is unknown. TCRdb's table, derived via immunoSEQ multiplex PCR, lists solely in-frame clones and lacks some. The sample lists approximately 74,000 clones, roughly 75% occurring once. Isolating CD4+ T cells followed approximately nine days of culture. All participants had two doses of either the BNT162b2 or mRNA-1273 vaccine. Half-medium replacement with IL-2 medium occurred on days 3 and 7. This entry belongs to a study of vaccination effects on CD4 cells after COVID-19. The CDR3 totals 12 residues. The V gene lost 6 bases and the J gene lost 8 bases, with 10 bases spanning the gap.

The receptor comes from a human donor who received a COVID-19 vaccine. The source material was CD4+ T cells from PBMCs cultured without peptide, sampled after COVID-19 vaccination. This chain connects TRBV12-3 or TRBV12-4 to TRBJ1-4; D gene ambiguous. The CDR3 DNA reads as TGTGCCAGCAGCCGAGCGACGGAAAAACTGTTTTTT. This translates into CASSRATEKLFF.